Following are 21 T cell receptor beta chains from one sample sequenced in a study of T-cell memory formation after mild COVID-19. MiXCR, run by TCRdb on the 5' RACE reads, gives a single entry per CDR3 protein. This table has roughly 130,000 distinct CDR3 sequences, roughly 6% appearing once. Sequenced: PBMCs or a T cell subset sorted from them (not recorded which). Every receptor here comes from an adult woman who had mild COVID-19 (a few samples of this study predate the infection). Cell type and time point are not known.

This clonotype has just one count. The V call is TRBV27, the J call TRBJ2-1; unclear D gene. This CDR3 has 14 residues. V was shortened by 10 bases and J by 4 bases, with 17 bases between the two germline ends. In germline, CDR1 is MNHEY, CDR2 SMNVEV (reference sequence). This CDR3 is CAIRKENIYNEQFF. CDR3 nucleotide sequence: TGTGCCATCCGGAAGGAGAATATATACAATGAGCAGTTCTTC.

In its sample, this clonotype was seen a few times. CDR3: CASSQDPRTSGGSSSYEQYF. CDR3 sequence (DNA): TGCGCCAGCAGCCAAGACCCTAGGACTAGCGGGGGGTCGTCCTCCTACGAGCAGTACTTC. The J gene is TRBJ2-7, the V gene TRBV4-1, with 14 bases identical to TRBD2. The CDR3 consists of 20 residues. Per germline, CDR1 MGHRA and CDR2 YSYEKL. Trimming removed 0 bases from V and 0 bases from J; junction bases left unmatched: 10.

The chain combines TRBV4-1 with TRBJ1-1, with a tentative D call TRBD1 (5 bases). Trimming shortened V by 0 bases and J by 10 bases, and 15 bases separated the two germline ends. CDR1 and CDR2 (germline): MGHRA, YSYEKL. This CDR3 region has 14 residues. CDR3 region: CASSQDALGLGAFF. CDR3 nucleotides: TGCGCCAGCAGCCAAGATGCCCTGGGGCTGGGAGCTTTCTTT.

This clonotype has a count of ten or more. The chain carries TRBV7-3 and TRBJ1-1; no clear D gene. The CDR3 covers 13 residues. V lost 4 bases, J lost 5 bases, and 11 bases lay in between. Germline values: CDR1 SGHTA, CDR2 FQGTGA. CDR3 loop: CASSSRRETEAFF. CDR3 in DNA: TGTGCCAGCAGCTCCCGGAGAGAGACTGAAGCTTTCTTT.

This clonotype was detected a few times. The rearrangement joins TRBV5-1 to TRBJ1-5; 8 bases fit TRBD1. Germline loops: CDR1 SGHRS, CDR2 YFSETQ. V shed 0 bases and J 7 bases; nucleotides not matched to a gene: 6. The CDR3 has 15 amino acids. CDR3 in amino acids: CASSLVPGGIQPQHF. CDR3 nucleotides: TGCGCCAGCAGCTTGGTGCCAGGGGGCATCCAGCCCCAGCATTTT. Filled out from reference TRBV5-1 and TRBJ1-5, the complete variable domain reads KAGVTQTPRYLIKTRGQQVTLSCSPISGHRSVSWYQQTPGQGLQFLFEYFSETQRNKGNFPGRFSGRQFSNSRSEMNVSTLELGDSALYLCASSLVPGGIQPQHFGDGTRLSIL.

This clonotype was counted a few times. V gene TRBV5-1 combines with J gene TRBJ2-7, with TRBD1 identical over 10 bases. CDR3 size: 17 residues. Trimming cost V 0 bases and J 3 bases; bases outside gene matches: 9. Per the germline V gene, CDR1 is SGHRS and CDR2 is YFSETQ. The CDR3 region is CASSLAAGTGVDYEQYF. CDR3 sequence (DNA): TGCGCCAGCAGCTTGGCGGCCGGGACAGGGGTGGACTACGAGCAGTACTTC.

This clonotype appeared a few times. The chain has TRBV4-1 and TRBJ1-2; possibly TRBD1 for D (6 bases). The CDR3 contains 17 residues. V lost 3 bases and J 4 bases, leaving 21 bases between the germline ends. In germline, CDR1 is MGHRA, CDR2 YSYEKL. The CDR3 region has the DNA TGCGCCAGCAGCCAGGGGGACACCCTCACTCTCTTCTATGGCTACACCTTC. Protein sequence: CASSQGDTLTLFYGYTF.

This chain links TRBV11-3 with TRBJ2-2, with TRBD1 matching 9 bases. Per germline, CDR1 SGHNT and CDR2 YENEEA. Trimming took 5 bases from V and 5 from J; bases not matched to a gene: 6. This CDR3 is built from 15 residues. The CDR3 reads CASSPQGAVTGELFF. For the CDR3, the DNA is TGTGCCAGCAGCCCACAGGGGGCGGTTACCGGGGAGCTGTTTTTT.

This chain uses TRBV4-2 with TRBJ2-6; TRBD1 aligns across 7 bases. This CDR3 is built from 17 residues. The trim removed 0 bases at V and 4 bases at J, leaving 6 bases unmatched. Per the germline V gene, CDR1 is LGHNA and CDR2 is YNFKEQ. The CDR3 sequence is CASSQDPGGSGANVLTF. CDR3 DNA sequence: TGTGCCAGCAGCCAAGACCCAGGGGGTTCCGGGGCCAACGTCCTGACTTTC.

The chain links TRBV12-3 or TRBV12-4 to TRBJ2-5, with TRBD1 as a possible D gene (6 bases). This CDR3 is built from 16 residues. The V and J ends lost 5 bases and 5 bases respectively, with 21 bases between them. The CDR3 DNA is TGTGCCAGCAGTCCTACCCCGACAGGATCGAGGGAGACCCAGTACTTC. It is translated as CASSPTPTGSRETQYF.

This clonotype was observed many times. This CDR3 reads CASSQDGRTGGTEAFF. The CDR3 DNA sequence: TGCGCCAGCAGCCAAGATGGGCGGACAGGGGGCACTGAAGCTTTCTTT. This rearrangement joins TRBV4-3 to TRBJ1-1, with TRBD1 matching 10 bases. CDR1 is LGHNA and CDR2 is YSLEER in the germline V gene. J lost 4 bases, V lost 0 bases, and 5 bases had no gene match. The CDR3 spans 16 residues.

This clonotype was observed many times. The chain is built from TRBV20-1 and TRBJ2-1, with a possible D match to TRBD2 (7 bases). This CDR3 comprises 16 residues. Looked up from germline, CDR1 is DFQATT and CDR2 is SNEGSKA (reference sequence). V lost 5 bases and J 6 bases, leaving 23 bases between the germline ends. The CDR3 is CSASLWGGRQGNEQFF. The CDR3 nucleotides are TGCAGTGCTTCTCTTTGGGGGGGGCGCCAGGGCAATGAGCAGTTCTTC.

This chain links TRBV5-1 with TRBJ2-3; D may be TRBD1 or TRBD2 (5 bases each). Germline values: CDR1 SGHRS, CDR2 YFSETQ. The ends were cut back, 4 bases at V and 3 bases at J, with 12 bases in the middle. The CDR3 runs 14 residues. Here the CDR3 reads CASSEGHRTDTQYF. CDR3 nucleotide sequence: TGCGCCAGCAGCGAGGGGCATAGAACAGATACGCAGTATTTT. Drawing the rest from reference TRBV5-1 and TRBJ2-3, the complete variable domain is KAGVTQTPRYLIKTRGQQVTLSCSPISGHRSVSWYQQTPGQGLQFLFEYFSETQRNKGNFPGRFSGRQFSNSRSEMNVSTLELGDSALYLCASSEGHRTDTQYFGPGTRLTVL.

This clonotype was recorded many times. This sequence joins TRBV5-1 and TRBJ2-7, with 11 nucleotides matching TRBD2. Germline loops: CDR1 SGHRS, CDR2 YFSETQ. This CDR3 spans 16 amino acids. The V segment lost 4 bases and the J segment 3 bases; nucleotides outside the gene matches: 9. In nucleotides, the CDR3 is TGCGCCAGCAGCGGCGGGACTAGCGGATTCTACTACGAGCAGTACTTC. Residues: CASSGGTSGFYYEQYF.

In this sample, this clonotype turned up many times. DNA for the CDR3: TGTGCCACCAAGACTAGCGGGGGGGGCTCCGTAATCGATGAGCAGTTCTTC. Amino acid sequence: CATKTSGGGSVIDEQFF. The V call is TRBV15, the J call TRBJ2-1, with TRBD2 identical over 14 bases. The CDR3 covers 17 residues. The ends lost 7 bases at V and 8 bases at J; junction bases unmatched: 13. Germline-derived CDR1 and CDR2 are LNHNV and YYDKDF (reference sequence).

V usage is TRBV20-1 and J usage is TRBJ2-3; 12 bases are shared with TRBD2. This CDR3 contains 16 residues. V lost 6 bases to trimming and J lost 6 bases; unmatched junction nucleotides: 13. Looked up from germline, CDR1 is DFQATT and CDR2 is SNEGSKA (reference sequence). The CDR3 DNA follows: TGCAGTGCGGGGCGACTAGCGGGAGATTCGATGGATACGCAGTATTTT. Its translation: CSAGRLAGDSMDTQYF.

This clonotype was counted many times. This chain connects TRBV10-3 to TRBJ2-3; perhaps TRBD2 as D (6 bases). Germline CDR1 and CDR2: ENHRY and SYGVKD. The CDR3 extends over 13 amino acids. V was shortened by 5 bases and J by 3 bases, with 9 bases between the two germline ends. The DNA of the CDR3 is TGTGCCATCAGTCCCGGGACTACAGATACGCAGTATTTT. Translation: CAISPGTTDTQYF.

This clonotype was picked up many times. The chain carries TRBV29-1 and TRBJ2-1; 10 nucleotides match TRBD2. V was clipped by 6 bases and J by 6 bases; unmatched bases: 2. The germline V gene encodes CDR1 SQVTM and CDR2 ANQGSEA. The CDR3 loop spans 12 amino acids. CDR3 sequence reads: CSVWTSGNEQFF. Written as DNA, the CDR3 is TGCAGCGTGTGGACTAGCGGCAATGAGCAGTTCTTC.

The CDR3 sequence is CASSLGVPNTGELFF. CDR3 in DNA: TGTGCCAGCAGTTTAGGGGTTCCGAACACCGGGGAGCTGTTTTTT. V and J are TRBV12-3 or TRBV12-4 and TRBJ2-2; D is undetermined. The germline V and J ends were trimmed by 1 base and 0 bases, with 6 bases remaining between them. This CDR3 comprises 15 residues.

The rearrangement links TRBV25-1 to TRBJ1-4, with no clear D. The germline V gene encodes CDR1 MGHDK and CDR2 SYGVNS. Trimming took off 1 base at V and 7 bases at J, with 4 bases between the two ends. This CDR3 is 12 amino acids long. Here the CDR3 DNA reads TGTGCCAGCAGTGAATTTGGTGAAAAACTGTTTTTT. Amino acid sequence: CASSEFGEKLFF.

This clonotype was picked up a small number of times. In nucleotides, the CDR3 is TGTGCCAGCAGCTTCACTTCCTGGACAGCCACCGGGGAGCTGTTTTTT. Amino acids: CASSFTSWTATGELFF. The V and J genes are TRBV7-3 and TRBJ2-2; possibly TRBD1 for D (6 bases). Germline values: CDR1 SGHTA, CDR2 FQGTGA. The ends were cut back, 3 bases at V and 4 bases at J, with 15 bases in the middle. The CDR3 contains 16 residues.